This T cell receptor (beta chain) appears in the sequencing data of a study of Graves' ophthalmopathy and Graves' hyperthyroidism. Broader study findings: Blood also harbored most expanded thyroid clonotypes above 0.001 frequency.

This clonotype was recorded at least ten times. Its cognate antigen is unknown. Germline CDR1 reads SNHLY; CDR2 reads FYNNEI. Trimming removed 4 bases at V and 1 base at J, with 14 bases between. This CDR3 has 16 amino acids. RNA served as the template for amplifying TCR beta CDR3 regions. First-round RT-PCR with HTBI primers preceded a second-round multiplex PCR. TCRdb ran MiXCR on the multiplex PCR reads and lists one entry per CDR3 protein. The table has about 220,000 distinct CDR3 sequences, 20% to 25% seen once; the top ten hold roughly 40%. This sequence originates from a woman between 45 and 65 years old with Graves' ophthalmopathy. Sequencing used peripheral blood. This chain uses TRBV2 with TRBJ1-5, with a weak D call TRBD1 (6 bases). CDR3 nucleotides: TGTGCCAGCAGTGTGCAGGGGCCCACCAGCAATCAGCCCCAGCATTTT. It specifies CASSVQGPTSNQPQHF.